The sequence of this T cell receptor (beta chain) was determined in a study of identical twins listed by TCRdb under 2016. Notes on the research overall: To test whether fetal clonotypes persist, the study used deep sequencing on TCR alpha and beta repertoires from monozygotic twins, unrelated adults of various ages, and cord blood. To rule out contamination, the twin experiments were replicated at different times with different library preparation protocols.

Beyond this particular receptor, the publication reports: Recombination models systematically underestimated out-of-frame TCR alpha sharing in monozygotic twins but agreed with sharing between unrelated individuals. Because the same donors could not be followed over many years, the conclusions relied on cross-sectional statistical analysis. The excess sharing between twins in beta out-of-frame sequences was weaker because fewer shared sequences reduced the signal-to-noise ratio. Zero-insertion analyses could be partly confounded by invariant T cells such as MAIT and iNKT, though diverse VJ usage argued against such confounding for most clonotypes. Compared with coincidental sharing between unrelated individuals, out-of-frame TCR alpha sequences shared between twins showed an excess of sequences with low generation probability. Fewer insertions were carried by abundant cord blood beta clonotypes; a weaker similar trend was observed in young adult naive repertoires, while no such trend was observed in memory repertoires.

As to this clonotype: Its specific antigen is unknown. No much larger clone is present one base from it, and per-base qualities are unavailable.

The receptor library was made with 5' RACE. TCRdb records Illumina HiSeq 2000 as the sequencer. Template switching added a universal primer binding site, and the final cDNA carried a unique molecular identifier that allowed TCR cDNA molecules to be counted accurately. Specific primers in the conserved constant-segment region were used to synthesize first-strand cDNA for the TCR alpha and beta chains. To control for contamination, every cDNA library carried two barcodes: a SMART-Mk sample barcode plus Illumina barcodes. TruSeq adapter sequences along with Illumina sample barcodes were introduced in two successive PCR steps. The Illumina HiSeq platform was used with custom primers to sequence TCR alpha and beta cDNA libraries. In the source study's methods: Unique molecular identifiers were extracted from raw reads with MiGEC, and CDR3 positions were determined with MiXCR. Recombination models were inferred per individual with the repgenHMM and IGoR tools using an EM algorithm. Shared clonotype analysis was performed with the tcR package in R, normalizing sharing by the product of cloneset sizes. To study raw recombination free of thymic and clonal selection effects, out-of-frame nonproductive sequences were analyzed. TCRdb reprocessing: public reads trimmed at Q25 with fastp, clones called with MiXCR, in-frame beta chains kept. Rows merge per CDR3 protein into single entries with the most common DNA and genes. The V and J calls follow TCRdb's processing rather than the paper's. For this sample there are under 800,000 distinct CDR3 sequences; 21% appear just once. The top ten hold roughly 4.3% of the sample.

V is shortened by 4 bases, J by 5 bases, and the region joining them spans 21 bases. Counted from cysteine to phenylalanine, this CDR3 has 17 amino acids. Here the CDR3 DNA is all that survives: 51 bases in frame from base 1. As encoded in the germline V gene, CDR1 is LGHNA while CDR2 is YSLEER. Every donor was a healthy Caucasian. Three pairs of female monozygotic twins, all aged about 18 to 30 years, were included in the twin cohort. RNA for TCR libraries was isolated from peripheral blood mononuclear cells. The same specimen was also included in a second study, on T cells expressing NK-cell markers. The second study's authors report: Fewer than ten donors provided sorted CD3+CD56+NKG2C+, CD3+CD56+NKG2C- and CD3+CD56-NKG2C+ T-cell subsets, whose TCR beta-chain repertoires were profiled. Among the eight sequenced donors, seven were HCMV-seropositive and one was HCMV-seronegative. In several experiments an anti-gammadeltaTCR antibody was added to restrict sorting to alphabetaTCR-expressing T cells. For roughly six donors, the dominant CD3+CD56+NKG2C+ clonotypes were among the top 10 CD8+ clonotypes and accounted for roughly 1.0-7.5% of CD8+ T cells. Those dominant clonotypes were again the most abundant among CD3+CD56-NKG2C+ cells in a handful of donors, at roughly 25-65%. Whether the expanded NKG2C-expressing T cell clones were specific for HCMV antigens remained unclear. All eight donors whose samples were sequenced were randomly selected healthy volunteers, three of them men and five women. HCMV serostatus was determined by detecting HCMV-specific IgG in serum with a commercial ELISA kit. Bulk peripheral blood T-cell repertoires were additionally sequenced from unsorted PBMC for six donors. MIGEC was used to demultiplex reads and group the reads by UMI, and MiTCR was used to assemble and quantify clonotypes. Only TCR cDNA sequences supported by at least two reads were kept to exclude erroneous sequences. The tcR package was used for downstream repertoire analysis, and clonotypes were matched between fractions using CDR3 nucleotide sequence together with V segment. Antigen specificity was annotated against VDJdb with VDJmatch, allowing one amino acid substitution in CDR3.

The V and J genes are TRBV4-3 and TRBJ2-1; possibly the D gene is TRBD2, per 5 matching bases. The TCR originated in a young woman in good health. Sequenced sample: PBMCs. The DNA reads TGCGCCAGCAGCCTCGAGAGCCTAGCTGCGGCTAACAATGAGCAGTTCTTC. Translated, it reads CASSLESLAAANNEQFF.